This T cell receptor beta chain was identified during a study of T-cell reconstitution after alpha-beta-depleted transplantation in children. Study-level points and caveats: By one year post-transplant, T-cell counts and diversity largely arose from T cells that were newly produced. Several hundred expanded graft clones reportedly gave rise to the alpha-beta T cells present about two months after transplant. The origin of high day-60 TCRbeta diversity in some patients lay in surviving recipient T cells and thymic progenitors.

As concerns this clonotype: Antigen unknown.

Unique molecular identifiers were used to barcode this TCRbeta library. TCRdb passed the PCR reads through MiXCR, listing each CDR3 protein once. The data show about 980,000 distinct CDR3 sequences, about 29% seen once. The CDR3 loop spans 13 amino acids. Trimming left V 7 bases short and J 3 bases short, with 12 bases between. Germline V lookup: CDR1 MNHEY, CDR2 SVGEGT. The chain employs TRBV6-2 or TRBV6-3 and TRBJ2-5; the D is unclear. The specimen was PBMCs, mostly from graft donor cells, collected 360 days after TCRalphabeta/CD19-depleted stem cell transplant. This TCR was recovered from a boy less than two years old who had a stem cell transplant for SCID, so the T cells may come from the graft donor. Here the CDR3 reads CASTIGKKETQYF. As DNA, the CDR3 is TGTGCCAGCACCATAGGGAAGAAAGAGACCCAGTACTTC.